This T cell receptor beta chain was recovered during a study of blood T cell repertoires in COVID-19 (dated by TCRdb to about 2020). In terms of the full investigation: Collaborator samples came from the United States, Italy and Spain and covered acute and convalescent phases of COVID-19. The prospective study material was composed of cDNA or gDNA derived from T cells, B-cell-depleted T cells, or PBMCs. The dataset comprised deeply sampled blood TCRbeta repertoires from subjects exposed to, actively infected with, or recovered from COVID-19. The repertoires were released in a freely available public database intended as a resource for research on the immune response to SARS-CoV-2. Samples were obtained from the ongoing ImmuneRACE study (first 160 participants) and from over a thousand subjects provided by 6 global collaborators. Sample metadata almost always included a de-identified subject ID, COVID-19 status, age in years and sex. Where HLA class I and class II types were available, the types were taken from metadata supplied by the sample provider, not from assay-based typing.

As to this clone: The antigen it binds to is not known. No quality values exist for individual bases; no much larger clone is one base distant.

The CDR3 contains 14 residues, cysteine and phenylalanine counted. Here the CDR3 DNA is all that survives: 42 bases in frame from base 1. V trim: 8 bases; J trim: 3 bases; unmatched bases: 8. Sequences WSHSY (CDR1) and SAAADI (CDR2) are obtained from the germline V gene. Each collaborating institution followed its own protocols to collect whole blood in K2EDTA tubes. For TCRbeta analysis, collaborators shipped samples in one of three forms: frozen whole blood, isolated PBMCs, or DNA extracted from either of those sample types. Overall study results and their limits: How much clinical and demographic metadata was included differed by source and by participant, and the metadata was provided uncurated.

TCRbeta CDR3 regions were amplified from genomic DNA by means of the immunoSEQ Assay, a bias-controlled multiplex PCR. The authors processed their data as follows. The number of nucleated cells in each sample was estimated from the amplification of reference gene primers within the assay. To quantify the absolute abundance of each unique TCRbeta CDR3 rearrangement, sequence reads were collapsed and filtered. For each sample, productive Simpson clonality was calculated as the square root of Simpson's diversity index across productive rearrangements. TCRdb obtained this table from immuneACCESS and retained in-frame rearrangements with V and J assigned. These tables miss some clones; where compared with another copy, unresolved V genes account for less than half of the shortfall, and the remainder is unexplained. Clone size and V and J calls were adopted from that table, with D and trimming inferred from the DNA. This sample has about 130,000 clones in its table, and 79% of those were observed once. Together, the top ten hold around a third of the sample.

The chain employs TRBV10-2 and TRBJ2-5; 8 nucleotides in the junction match TRBD1. The TCR was taken from a man between 35 and 55 years old with active or convalescent COVID-19. Sequencing was performed on peripheral blood. This receptor carries the CDR3 CASGTGQGKETQYF. The base sequence is TGCGCCAGCGGCACAGGACAGGGTAAAGAGACCCAGTACTTC.